This T cell receptor beta chain was found in a study of blood T cell repertoires in COVID-19. Whole-study context: The samples span acute and convalescent COVID-19 from the United States, Italy and Spain.

Profiled with immunoSEQ multiplex PCR; TCRdb holds only in-frame clones, not every one. In the table there are about 69,000 clones, 90% of which are singletons. The ends were cut back, 6 bases at V and 1 base at J, with 7 bases in the middle. This CDR3 is built from 12 residues. Germline values: CDR1 KGHSH, CDR2 LQKENI. This sequence joins TRBV18 and TRBJ2-7, with D unclear. The clonotype comes from a man aged 50-59 years with acute or convalescent COVID-19. Material: peripheral blood. CDR3 in DNA: TGTGCCAGCTCCCCCGGGTCCTACGAGCAGTACTTC. Protein: CASSPGSYEQYF.